These 32 T cell receptor beta chains were all obtained from the same sample, sequenced in a study of T cell clones after liver transplantation. The assay was immunoSEQ multiplex PCR, and TCRdb's table has in-frame clones only and misses some. In the table there are approximately 65,000 clones, about 91% of which are singletons. Source: CD4+ T cells from blood, taken less than 26 months after liver transplant. Receptors were obtained from a human patient who received a liver transplant. A share of the T cells may be of graft donor origin.

This clone has just a few counts. This chain joins TRBV7-6 and TRBJ2-7; 9 nucleotides align to TRBD2. Germline V gene lookup returns CDR1 SGHVS and CDR2 FNYEAQ. Trimming at V came to 1 base and at J to 7 bases, leaving 8 bases not matched to a gene. This CDR3 is 15 amino acids long. CDR3 loop: CASSLEGLAFEEQYF. Written as DNA, the CDR3 is TGTGCCAGCAGCTTAGAAGGACTAGCGTTTGAGGAGCAGTACTTC.

V and J are TRBV11-2 and TRBJ2-3, with D perhaps given as TRBD1 or TRBD2 (5 bases each). The V gene lost 4 bases and the J gene lost 2 bases, with 13 bases spanning the gap. Germline assignment: CDR1 SGHAT and CDR2 FQNNGV. This CDR3 has 15 residues. The CDR3 bases are TGTGCCAGCAGCTATTCCGGGACCTACACAGATACGCAGTATTTT. Amino acids: CASSYSGTYTDTQYF.

Notes on this clone: Germline is not matched at one junction end, which may reflect a read error. V usage is TRBV7-7 and J usage is TRBJ2-3; D is perhaps TRBD1 (6 bases). CDR3 length equals 16 residues. Germline V gene data show CDR1 as SSHAT and CDR2 as FNYEAQ (reference sequence). CDR3 DNA: TGTGCTAGCAGCTTAGGCGCAGGAAGGGGGAGAGATACGCAGTATTTT. It specifies CASSLGAGRGRDTQYF.

The chain is built from TRBV19 and TRBJ1-1; D unresolved. Trimming left V 3 bases short and J 6 bases short, with 14 bases between. Germline V gives CDR1 LNHDA, CDR2 SQIVND (reference sequence). The CDR3 is 14 residues long. The CDR3 loop is CASSIPAGSAEAFF. DNA for the CDR3: TGTGCCAGTAGTATCCCTGCGGGTAGTGCTGAAGCTTTCTTT.

This chain links TRBV7-3 with TRBJ2-1; 12 nucleotides match TRBD2. V gave up 1 base and J gave up 6 bases; unmatched junction bases: 1. The CDR3 covers 15 residues. Germline V gene data show CDR1 as SGHTA and CDR2 as FQGTGA. CDR3 residues: CASSLRLAGANEQFF. Here the CDR3 DNA reads TGTGCCAGCAGCTTAAGACTAGCGGGAGCCAATGAGCAGTTCTTC.

The chain is built from TRBV5-1 and TRBJ2-3; 14 nucleotides line up with TRBD2. The CDR3 runs 19 residues. With V trimmed by 0 bases and J by 5 bases, 11 bases remained unmatched. Germline CDR1 is SGHRS and CDR2 is YFSETQ. The CDR3 nucleotides read TGCGCCAGCAGCTTGGATGCGCGACTAGCGGGAGGGCCCGGAGATACGCAGTATTTT. This gives the protein CASSLDARLAGGPGDTQYF.

This chain joins TRBV6-1 and TRBJ2-3; the match to TRBD2 covers 13 bases. The V gene's germline CDR1 is MNHNS and CDR2 SASEGT. The CDR3 covers 16 residues. V lost 3 bases, J lost 9 bases, and 9 bases stayed unmatched. CDR3 sequence (DNA): TGTGCCAGCAGTGACATACTAGCGGGAGGGCCAAAGACGCAGTATTTT. Its protein is CASSDILAGGPKTQYF.

V usage is TRBV9 and J usage is TRBJ1-2, with TRBD1 matching 7 bases. This CDR3 has 18 residues. Germline assignment: CDR1 SGDLS and CDR2 YYNGEE. V shed 2 bases and J 1 base; nucleotides not matched to a gene: 14. CDR3 sequence: CASSVQGEGPNHNYGYTF. The CDR3 DNA follows: TGTGCCAGCAGCGTTCAGGGGGAGGGGCCGAACCATAACTATGGCTACACCTTC.

V gene TRBV29-1 combines with J gene TRBJ2-3; TRBD1 agrees at 7 bases. There are 13 residues in the CDR3. The trim removed 4 bases at V and 5 bases at J, leaving 6 bases unmatched. In germline, CDR1 is SQVTM, CDR2 ANQGSEA. The CDR3 protein is CSVGQGGEDTQYF. DNA of the CDR3: TGCAGCGTTGGTCAAGGGGGCGAAGATACGCAGTATTTT.

The chain couples TRBV4-2 to TRBJ2-3, with 7 bases matching TRBD2. Germline V gene lookup returns CDR1 LGHNA and CDR2 YNFKEQ. This CDR3 is 14 amino acids long. Trimming took 6 bases from V and 1 from J; bases not matched to a gene: 4. CDR3 in amino acids: CASRKREGTDTQYF. As DNA, the CDR3 is TGTGCCAGCAGAAAGCGGGAAGGCACAGATACGCAGTATTTT.

This rearrangement joins TRBV2 to TRBJ2-7; 16 bases agree with TRBD2. The germline gives CDR1 SNHLY, CDR2 FYNNEI. This CDR3 region has 16 residues. Trimming took 4 bases from V and 8 from J; bases not matched to a gene: 8. The CDR3 spells CASSAEPGLAGGQQYF. As DNA, the CDR3 is TGTGCCAGCAGTGCCGAGCCGGGACTAGCGGGAGGGCAGCAGTACTTC. Using reference TRBV2 and TRBJ2-7 for the parts outside the CDR3, the full variable domain is EPEVTQTPSHQVTQMGQEVILRCVPISNHLYFYWYRQILGQKVEFLVSFYNNEISEKSEIFDDQFSVERPDGSNFTLKIRSTKLEDSAMYFCASSAEPGLAGGQQYFGPGTRLTVT.

The chain carries TRBV27 and TRBJ2-7, with D possibly being TRBD2 (6 bases). The CDR3 totals 13 residues. From germline, CDR1 is MNHEY and CDR2 SMNVEV (reference sequence). The V and J ends lost 4 bases and 0 bases respectively, with 7 bases between them. CDR3 nucleotide sequence: TGTGCCAGCAGTTCAGCGGGCTCCTACGAGCAGTACTTC. Amino acids: CASSSAGSYEQYF.

This clone was seen once. The rearrangement joins TRBV7-2 to TRBJ2-7, with D possibly being TRBD1 (6 bases). Germline values: CDR1 SGHTA, CDR2 FQGNSA. The CDR3 extends over 17 amino acids. Trimming took off 1 base at V and 0 bases at J, with 16 bases between the two ends. CDR3 DNA sequence: TGTGCCAGCAGCTTAGGCAAACCGGGACAAGTCTCCTACGAGCAGTACTTC. Translating it yields CASSLGKPGQVSYEQYF.

The chain couples TRBV15 to TRBJ2-7, with 11 bases lining up with TRBD2. CDR1 is LNHNV and CDR2 is YYDKDF in the germline V gene (reference sequence). V lost 3 bases to trimming and J lost 2 bases; unmatched junction nucleotides: 3. The length of the CDR3 is 15 residues. The CDR3, as DNA: TGTGCCACCAGCAGGGAACTAGCGGGAGCCTACGAGCAGTACTTC. Amino acid sequence: CATSRELAGAYEQYF.

The chain combines TRBV10-3 with TRBJ1-3, with D possibly matching TRBD1 (5 bases). Germline assignment: CDR1 ENHRY and CDR2 SYGVKD. This CDR3 comprises 13 residues. CDR3 amino acids: CASAEGPGNTIYF. Written as DNA, the CDR3 is TGTGCATCGGCCGAGGGACCTGGAAACACCATATATTTT.

For the CDR3, the DNA is TGTGCCAGCAGCCCTTTGGGCGGGAGGGCCAATGAGCAGTTCTTC. It translates to CASSPLGGRANEQFF. The chain combines TRBV7-3 with TRBJ2-1, with 9 nucleotides matching TRBD2. Germline CDR1 reads SGHTA; CDR2 reads FQGTGA. This CDR3 has 15 residues. With V trimmed by 5 bases and J by 6 bases, 8 bases remained unmatched.

CDR3 protein: CASSKDRGPDAFF. The DNA of the CDR3 is TGTGCCAGCAGTAAGGACAGGGGGCCCGACGCTTTCTTT. The chain is built from TRBV2 and TRBJ1-1; 11 bases are shared with TRBD1. V was clipped by 5 bases and J by 11 bases; unmatched bases: 7. CDR3 length: 13 amino acids. Germline V gene sequence: CDR1 SNHLY, CDR2 FYNNEI.

The V and J genes are TRBV6-1 and TRBJ2-1; D remains ambiguous. The CDR3 extends over 16 amino acids. Germline CDR1 MNHNS, CDR2 SASEGT. Trimming took 4 bases from V and 0 from J, leaving 13 bases between them. CDR3 sequence (DNA): TGTGCCAGCAGTGGGGGTTTGGAGAGCTCCTACAATGAGCAGTTCTTC. Protein sequence: CASSGGLESSYNEQFF.

The chain links TRBV6-5 to TRBJ2-1; 7 bases are a match to TRBD2. Germline CDR1 MNHEY, CDR2 SVGAGI. The V gene end was trimmed by 6 bases and the J gene end by 4 bases; junction bases not matched to a gene: 9. This CDR3 is 15 amino acids long. This CDR3 reads CASRGRESGYNEQFF. CDR3 DNA: TGTGCCAGCAGGGGGCGGGAGAGTGGTTACAATGAGCAGTTCTTC.

This clone has a single count. The V call is TRBV5-1, the J call TRBJ2-3; 10 nucleotides match TRBD2. Germline lookup yields CDR1 SGHRS and CDR2 YFSETQ. This CDR3 region has 16 residues. Trimming at V came to 2 bases and at J to 3 bases, leaving 6 bases not matched to a gene. Here the CDR3 reads CASSLPTSGLTDTQYF. DNA for the CDR3: TGCGCCAGCAGCTTACCGACTAGCGGGCTGACAGATACGCAGTATTTT.

This chain links TRBV11-3 with TRBJ2-3, with 10 bases matching TRBD2. Losses at the gene ends were 0 bases for V and 3 bases for J; bases not matched to a gene: 6. The germline V gene has CDR1 SGHNT and CDR2 YENEEA. The CDR3 consists of 17 residues. The CDR3 spells CASSLDLSGRFTDTQYF. The DNA for the CDR3 is TGTGCCAGCAGCTTAGACCTTAGCGGGAGGTTTACAGATACGCAGTATTTT. Variable domain in full (rest from reference TRBV11-3 and TRBJ2-3): EAGVVQSPRYKIIEKKQPVAFWCNPISGHNTLYWYLQNLGQGPELLIRYENEEAVDDSQLPKDRFSAERLKGVDSTLKIQPAELGDSAVYLCASSLDLSGRFTDTQYFGPGTRLTVL.

The chain employs TRBV6-1 and TRBJ1-2; D gene uncertain. The V and J ends lost 6 bases and 6 bases respectively, with 14 bases between them. The CDR3 is 13 amino acids. Per the germline V gene, CDR1 is MNHNS and CDR2 is SASEGT. Here the CDR3 DNA reads TGTGCCAGCAGATTAAGTTATGTCGATGGCTACACCTTC. Translated: CASRLSYVDGYTF.

The J gene is TRBJ2-7, the V gene TRBV18, with D possibly TRBD2 on 6 matching bases. This CDR3 is 15 amino acids long. V was pared by 6 bases and J by 0 bases, with 15 bases between. CDR1 and CDR2 (germline): KGHSH, LQKENI. The CDR3 region is CASSHGTLTSYEQYF. As DNA, the CDR3 is TGTGCCAGCTCCCACGGGACTCTAACCTCCTACGAGCAGTACTTC.

This clone was counted a single time. The chain links TRBV11-1 to TRBJ2-5; no reliable D call. Germline assignment: CDR1 SGHAT and CDR2 FQDESV (reference sequence). The V end lost 5 bases, the J end lost 4 bases, and 17 bases lay between the germline ends. This CDR3 is 15 amino acids long. The CDR3 loop is CASSGRTENRETQYF. CDR3 nucleotide sequence: TGTGCCAGCAGCGGTAGAACAGAGAACCGAGAGACCCAGTACTTC.

The chain couples TRBV5-1 to TRBJ1-1, with unresolved D. The CDR3 sequence is 14 residues long. The germline V gene has CDR1 SGHRS and CDR2 YFSETQ. The V and J ends lost 4 bases and 4 bases respectively, with 14 bases between them. CDR3 in DNA: TGCGCCAGCAGCATGACGGTTGTCGGCACTGAAGCTTTCTTT. Translation: CASSMTVVGTEAFF.

The chain couples TRBV11-3 to TRBJ2-1, with D possibly matching TRBD1 (5 bases). The CDR3 contains 15 residues. Per germline, CDR1 SGHNT and CDR2 YENEEA. The V end lost 1 base, the J end lost 2 bases, and 9 bases lay between the germline ends. CDR3 in amino acids: CASSLAGQTYNEQFF. CDR3 sequence (DNA): TGTGCCAGCAGCTTAGCAGGACAAACCTACAATGAGCAGTTCTTC.

The chain couples TRBV2 to TRBJ1-1; D gene ambiguous. V lost 1 base to trimming and J lost 4 bases, with 13 bases between them. The CDR3 runs 15 residues. Germline loops: CDR1 SNHLY, CDR2 FYNNEI. CDR3 in amino acids: CASSEEWAGGTEAFF. For the CDR3, the DNA is TGTGCCAGCAGTGAAGAGTGGGCTGGAGGCACTGAAGCTTTCTTT.

The CDR3 is CASARAENEKLFF. The CDR3, as DNA: TGTGCTAGTGCGAGGGCTGAAAATGAAAAACTGTTTTTT. The V and J genes are TRBV12-5 and TRBJ1-4; no definite D call. The CDR3 runs to 13 residues. Trimming took off 7 bases at V and 5 bases at J, with 11 bases between the two ends. Germline assignment: CDR1 LGHNT and CDR2 FRNRAP.

The chain has TRBV7-2 and TRBJ2-1, with a tentative D call TRBD2 (5 bases). Germline CDR1 is SGHTA and CDR2 is FQGNSA. This CDR3 contains 15 residues. Trimming shortened V by 1 base and J by 7 bases, and 14 bases separated the two germline ends. Written as DNA, the CDR3 is TGTGCCAGCAGCTTAGGGGTTAGCGCTCAAAATGAGCAGTTCTTC. The encoded protein is CASSLGVSAQNEQFF.

The sample holds one count of this clone. V and J are TRBV6-5 and TRBJ1-4; a weak D match, TRBD1 (6 bases). The CDR3 runs to 15 residues. CDR1 is MNHEY and CDR2 is SVGAGI in the germline V gene. The ends were cut back, 6 bases at V and 1 base at J, with 12 bases in the middle. The CDR3 bases are TGTGCCAGCAGATCTACAGGGTTAACTAATGAAAAACTGTTTTTT. Translating it yields CASRSTGLTNEKLFF.

V gene TRBV18 combines with J gene TRBJ1-1; D not resolved. V lost 4 bases and J 4 bases, leaving 13 bases between the germline ends. Germline V gene lookup returns CDR1 KGHSH and CDR2 LQKENI. CDR3 size: 14 residues. CDR3 nucleotides: TGTGCCAGCTCACAACCGACCGCGGGCACTGAAGCTTTCTTT. It specifies CASSQPTAGTEAFF.

The chain uses TRBV5-1 and TRBJ2-3; 11 bases fit TRBD1. Looked up from germline, CDR1 is SGHRS and CDR2 is YFSETQ. V lost 4 bases to trimming and J lost 6 bases; unmatched junction nucleotides: 7. The CDR3 runs to 15 residues. Here the CDR3 reads CASSMDRGLVDTQYF. CDR3 bases: TGCGCCAGCAGCATGGACAGGGGGCTAGTGGATACGCAGTATTTT.